The next 10 T cell receptor beta chains were all read from a single sample in a study of blood T cell repertoires in COVID-19. TCRdb keeps only in-frame clones here, not all; method: immunoSEQ multiplex PCR. The sample lists about 200,000 clones, around four fifths seen once, with around 0.93% in the top ten. Material: peripheral blood. The receptor set was obtained from a man aged 60 to 69 with COVID-19, enrolled during active disease.

The gene calls are TRBV7-8 and TRBJ2-7; 11 nucleotides align to TRBD1. The V and J ends lost 5 bases and 9 bases, in that order; junction bases with no gene match: 9. The CDR3 spans 14 residues. CDR1 is SGHVS, CDR2 FQNEAQ, per germline. The CDR3 region has the DNA TGTGCCAGCAGCCCCGGGACAGGGGGGAAGGTGCAGTACTTC. Its translation: CASSPGTGGKVQYF. The full variable domain, its missing parts supplied by reference TRBV7-8 and TRBJ2-7, is GAGVSQSPRYKVAKRGQDVALRCDPISGHVSLFWYQQALGQGPEFLTYFQNEAQLDKSGLPSDRFFAERPEGSVSTLKIQRTQQEDSAVYLCASSPGTGGKVQYFGPGTRLTVT.

The rearrangement joins TRBV14 to TRBJ2-1, with D possibly matching TRBD1 (6 bases). The CDR3 sequence is 16 residues long. Trimming stripped 6 bases from V and 1 base from J, with 16 bases between. Germline V CDR1 and CDR2: SGHDN, FVKESK. CDR3 DNA: TGTGCCAGCAGTCCCCTAGGGACATTATCCTACAATGAGCAGTTCTTC. Its translation: CASSPLGTLSYNEQFF. Full variable domain (remainder filled in from reference TRBV14 and TRBJ2-1): EAGVTQFPSHSVIEKGQTVTLRCDPISGHDNLYWYRRVMGKEIKFLLHFVKESKQDESGMPNNRFLAERTGGTYSTLKVQPAELEDSGVYFCASSPLGTLSYNEQFFGPGTRLTVL.

This sequence joins TRBV11-2 and TRBJ1-1; possibly TRBD1 for D (6 bases). Germline V gene lookup returns CDR1 SGHAT and CDR2 FQNNGV. Trimming stripped 8 bases from V and 0 bases from J, with 16 bases between. CDR3 length: 15 residues. In nucleotides, the CDR3 is TGTGCCAGCGCCCCCAGAGGGGGAATGAACACTGAAGCTTTCTTT. This translates into CASAPRGGMNTEAFF. The complete variable domain, with remaining parts taken from reference TRBV11-2 and TRBJ1-1, reads EAGVAQSPRYKIIEKRQSVAFWCNPISGHATLYWYQQILGQGPKLLIQFQNNGVVDDSQLPKDRFSAERLKGVDSTLKIQPAKLEDSAVYLCASAPRGGMNTEAFFGQGTRLTVV.

This clone was found a few times. This chain joins TRBV28 and TRBJ2-3; 9 bases line up with TRBD2. CDR1 and CDR2 (germline): MDHEN, SYDVKM. V lost 3 bases, J lost 4 bases, and 14 bases stayed unmatched. This CDR3 is 18 amino acids long. CDR3 coding DNA: TGTGCCAGCAGTTTCCCTTACAGTATAGCGGGGGCGTCAGATACGCAGTATTTT. Its protein is CASSFPYSIAGASDTQYF.

The chain joins TRBV2 to TRBJ1-1, with a tentative D call TRBD1 (5 bases). Germline loops: CDR1 SNHLY, CDR2 FYNNEI. This CDR3 spans 14 amino acids. V dropped 6 bases and J dropped 4 bases, with 15 bases sitting between them. Here the CDR3 reads CASSGGRRFTEAFF. The CDR3 nucleotides read TGTGCCAGCAGCGGGGGACGGCGATTCACTGAAGCTTTCTTT.

The V call is TRBV3-1 (or the pseudogene TRBV3-2), the J call TRBJ2-1, with D unresolved. V shed 2 bases and J shed 8 bases, with 7 bases lying between them. In germline, CDR1 is LGHDT, CDR2 YNNKEL (reference sequence). This CDR3 is built from 12 residues. The CDR3 loop is CASSQRVYEQFF. The CDR3 DNA reads as TGTGCCAGCAGCCAACGGGTATATGAGCAGTTCTTC.

The chain employs TRBV19 and TRBJ2-1, with 7 bases aligning to TRBD1. Germline lookup yields CDR1 LNHDA and CDR2 SQIVND (reference sequence). Trimming at V came to 5 bases and at J to 6 bases, leaving 4 bases not matched to a gene. This CDR3 has 13 amino acids. The CDR3 spells CASSRTGFNEQFF. The DNA of the CDR3 is TGTGCCAGTAGTCGGACAGGCTTCAATGAGCAGTTCTTC.

The chain employs TRBV28 and TRBJ2-1; TRBD1 might be the D (6 bases). The V and J ends lost 2 bases and 4 bases respectively, with 18 bases between them. Looked up from germline, CDR1 is MDHEN and CDR2 is SYDVKM. This CDR3 is 17 amino acids long. This CDR3 reads CASSLIDPKGEYNEQFF. The DNA for the CDR3 is TGTGCCAGCAGTTTAATCGATCCTAAGGGGGAATACAATGAGCAGTTCTTC.

This chain uses TRBV10-2 with TRBJ2-1; 9 bases line up with TRBD1. The V and J ends lost 6 bases and 8 bases, in that order; junction bases with no gene match: 11. CDR3 length: 15 residues. CDR1 and CDR2 from the germline V gene are WSHSY and SAAADI. CDR3 amino acids: CASSATGTGFDEQFF. The CDR3 DNA sequence: TGCGCCAGCAGCGCGACCGGGACAGGGTTCGATGAGCAGTTCTTC.

Here the CDR3 DNA reads TGCGCCAGCAGCCCCCCCGGGAACACTGAAGCTTTCTTT. Protein product: CASSPPGNTEAFF. J is TRBJ1-1 and V is TRBV5-1; D gene unclear. The germline CDR1 and CDR2 sequences are SGHRS and YFSETQ. The CDR3 is 13 amino acids. V dropped 4 bases and J dropped 1 base, with 8 bases sitting between them.